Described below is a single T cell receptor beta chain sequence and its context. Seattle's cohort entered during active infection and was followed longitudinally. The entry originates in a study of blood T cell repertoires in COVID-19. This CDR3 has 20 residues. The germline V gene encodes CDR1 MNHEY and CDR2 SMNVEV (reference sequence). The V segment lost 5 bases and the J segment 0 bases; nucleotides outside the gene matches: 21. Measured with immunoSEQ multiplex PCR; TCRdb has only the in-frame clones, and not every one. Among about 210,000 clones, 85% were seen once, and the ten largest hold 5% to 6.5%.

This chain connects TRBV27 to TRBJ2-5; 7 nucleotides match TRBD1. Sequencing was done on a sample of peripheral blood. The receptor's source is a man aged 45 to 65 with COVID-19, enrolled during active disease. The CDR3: CASSLRQGIQGSRYQETQYF. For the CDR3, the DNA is TGTGCCAGCAGTCTAAGGCAGGGAATACAGGGGAGTAGGTACCAAGAGACCCAGTACTTC.